The rows below give T cell receptor beta chains drawn from one sample of a study of blood T cell repertoires in COVID-19. Only in-frame clones appear in the TCRdb table, and some are missing; sequencing was by immunoSEQ multiplex PCR. The repertoire holds under 200,000 clones, with 87% as singletons. The sequenced sample was peripheral blood. The receptors here all came from a woman between 65 and 79 years old with COVID-19, enrolled during active disease. Each CDR3 is given with its conserved first and last residue. The D gene is left open where the match is weak. Some rows have no size entry. The others give once, few or many, or a class for an expanded clone.

j_gene	abundance	d_gene	v_gene	CDR3nt	CDR3aa
TRBJ1-6	.	TRBD1	TRBV27	TGTGCCAGCAAGGACAGGGTAATGGGTAATTCACCCCTCCACTTT	CASKDRVMGNSPLHF
TRBJ1-1	few	.	TRBV9	TGTGCCAGCAGCGGATCCGGGAAAGGGGGCACTGAAGCTTTCTTT	CASSGSGKGGTEAFF
TRBJ1-1	few	.	TRBV6-6	TGTGCCAGCAGTTACGCGGGGACCACCAGGGTCACTGAAGCTTTCTTT	CASSYAGTTRVTEAFF
TRBJ1-1	once	.	TRBV30	TGTGCCTGGAGTTCGGGAGGGGGATATGGCACTGAAGCTTTCTTT	CAWSSGGGYGTEAFF
TRBJ1-1	once	TRBD1	TRBV19	TGTGCCAGTAGAGACCAGGGGGCGAACACTGAAGCTTTCTTT	CASRDQGANTEAFF
TRBJ2-7	.	TRBD2	TRBV5-1	TGCGCCAGCAGCTGGGGGGGTGTGCGAGGCAGTTTGGGCGAGCAGTACTTC	CASSWGGVRGSLGEQYF
TRBJ2-5	.	.	TRBV7-2	TGTGCCAGCAGCCCCCAGCGTAGGGGCCTTGAGACCCAGTACTTC	CASSPQRRGLETQYF
TRBJ2-5	.	.	TRBV6-1	TGTGCCAGCAGTGAACAGGGGACCGGGCCGTACTTC	CASSEQGTGPYF
TRBJ1-6	.	TRBD1	TRBV11-2	TGTGCCAGCAGCTTAGTGGTTGGGACAGGGGCCTCACCCCTCCACTTT	CASSLVVGTGASPLHF
TRBJ1-5	once	TRBD1	TRBV5-8	TGTGCCAGTAAAACAGGGGACGCGAGCAATCAGCCCCAGCATTTT	CASKTGDASNQPQHF
TRBJ2-2	few	TRBD1	TRBV6-5	TGTGCCAGCCGGTCCGGGACAGGGGTTACCGGGGAGCTGTTTTTT	CASRSGTGVTGELFF
TRBJ2-7	.	TRBD2	TRBV10-2	TGCGCCAGCAGTGAGGGGCTAGCGGGGGGGCCTTCAACTTACGAGCAGTACTTC	CASSEGLAGGPSTYEQYF
TRBJ2-5	.	TRBD2	TRBV7-2	TGTGCCAGCAGCTTAGGACTAGCGGGGGGGGCTCCTCGAAAGACCCAGTACTTC	CASSLGLAGGAPRKTQYF
TRBJ2-2	.	TRBD2	TRBV3-1/TRBV3-2	TGTGCCAGCAGTCGACTAGCGGGGCTGCGCGAGCTGTTTTTT	CASSRLAGLRELFF
TRBJ1-2	.	.	TRBV7-5	TGTGCCAGAAGCTCCTCACCGGGGGACACCTTC	CARSSSPGDTF
TRBJ1-1	.	.	TRBV6-1	TGTGCCAGCAGTGATCGGGCCTGGGGAGGGGGAACTGAAGCTTTCTTT	CASSDRAWGGGTEAFF
TRBJ2-4	.	.	TRBV5-8	TGTGCCAGCAGGTACAAAACAGTGCTCGGTGGTGACATTCAGTACTTC	CASRYKTVLGGDIQYF
TRBJ1-1	once	.	TRBV28	TGTGCCAGCAGTTTTCGTCCGGGTGGGGCGTTGAACACTGAAGCTTTCTTT	CASSFRPGGALNTEAFF
TRBJ1-1	once	TRBD1	TRBV5-1	TGCGCCAGCAGCAAAGGGACAGGGCCGAACACTGAAGCTTTCTTT	CASSKGTGPNTEAFF
TRBJ1-2	.	.	TRBV7-2	TGTGCCAGCAGCGTTTTATCAGGGGCCCCAGGGGGCTACACCTTC	CASSVLSGAPGGYTF
TRBJ1-1	.	.	TRBV7-9	TGTGCCAGCACCCTGGAGGGACTCAACACTGAAGCTTTCTTT	CASTLEGLNTEAFF
TRBJ2-3	.	TRBD2	TRBV4-1	TGCGCCAGCAGCCAAGATTTGGGACTAGCGGGGCGAAAATCTAGCACAGATACGCAGTATTTT	CASSQDLGLAGRKSSTDTQYF
TRBJ2-7	.	TRBD1	TRBV18	TGTGCCAGCTCACAAGACAGGGCTTACGAGCAGTACTTC	CASSQDRAYEQYF
TRBJ2-5	once	TRBD1	TRBV7-7	TGTGCTAGCAGCCCGCGACTCAGTACGGGCAGGGGGTACCAAGAGACCCAGTACTTC	CASSPRLSTGRGYQETQYF
TRBJ2-2	.	TRBD1	TRBV10-3	TGTGCCGCTCTACTAGGACAGGGGAACACCGGGGAGCTGTTTTTT	CAALLGQGNTGELFF